The rows below give T cell receptor beta chains drawn from one sample of a study of shared clonotypes between healthy human individuals. Profiling relied on immunoSEQ multiplex PCR, and the TCRdb table lists in-frame clones only, not all of them. The sample gives roughly 2,300,000 clones, roughly 92% of which show up once; 0.37% is in the top ten. Material for sequencing was naive CD4+ T cells from PBMCs. These receptors originate from a man aged 18 to 29 in good health. Some clones in this sample may be carry-over from other donors' samples. Both conserved end residues are part of each CDR3. A D gene is named only where the DNA matches it firmly. Expanded clones are given a class, and other clones once, few, many or no size at all.

j_call v_call clone_size d_call cdr3_aa cdr3_nt
TRBJ1-2 TRBV4-3 - - CASSLAAGTATSYGYTF TGCGCCAGCAGCCTCGCTGCAGGGACGGCGACTTCATATGGCTACACCTTC
TRBJ1-5 TRBV28 - TRBD1 CASSLIGQGAGQPQHF TGTGCCAGCAGTTTAATCGGACAGGGGGCGGGTCAGCCCCAGCATTTT
TRBJ2-2 TRBV7-3 - - CASSLSSYLEPNTGELFF TGTGCCAGCAGCTTATCCAGCTACCTCGAGCCAAACACCGGGGAGCTGTTTTTT
TRBJ2-7 TRBV5-1 - - CASSLPSRTYEQYF TGCGCCAGCAGCTTGCCCAGCCGAACCTACGAGCAGTACTTC
TRBJ1-1 TRBV4-3 - TRBD1 CASSQETGDTEAFF TGCGCCAGCAGCCAAGAGACAGGGGACACTGAAGCTTTCTTT
TRBJ2-2 TRBV18 - - CASSPPLAYTNTGELFF TGTGCCAGCTCACCCCCCTTAGCGTATACGAACACCGGGGAGCTGTTTTTT
TRBJ1-2 TRBV6-1 - - CASSEEFWGGGYTF TGTGCCAGCAGTGAAGAATTCTGGGGTGGAGGCTACACCTTC
TRBJ2-3 TRBV14 once TRBD2 CASSHRDYITDTQYF TGTGCCAGCAGTCACCGGGACTACATCACAGATACGCAGTATTTT
TRBJ1-1 TRBV6-1 - - CASSGAAPNTEAFF TGTGCCAGCAGTGGAGCGGCGCCGAACACTGAAGCTTTCTTT
TRBJ2-2 TRBV9 - - CASSLTYTGELFF TGTGCCAGCAGCTTAACCTACACCGGGGAGCTGTTTTTT
TRBJ1-1 TRBV7-9 - - CASSLDILGARNTEAFF TGTGCCAGCAGCTTAGATATCCTGGGGGCGAGGAACACTGAAGCTTTCTTT
TRBJ2-7 TRBV14 - - CASSQVRDRPYEQYF TGTGCCAGCAGCCAAGTTCGAGACAGACCCTACGAGCAGTACTTC
TRBJ1-5 TRBV30 few - CAWSVESNQPQHF TGTGCCTGGAGTGTGGAAAGCAATCAGCCCCAGCATTTT
TRBJ2-7 TRBV11-2 - - CASSLDSAYEQYF TGTGCCAGCAGCTTAGACAGTGCGTACGAGCAGTACTTC
TRBJ2-7 TRBV18 - - CASSPGKGDGEQYF TGTGCCAGCTCACCGGGAAAGGGCGATGGGGAGCAGTACTTC
TRBJ1-2 TRBV6-5 - TRBD1 CASSTGGTGYTF TGTGCCAGCAGTACAGGGGGCACTGGCTACACCTTC
TRBJ1-5 TRBV19 - - CASSIFPGNQPQHF TGTGCCAGTAGTATTTTTCCCGGGAATCAGCCCCAGCATTTT
TRBJ2-7 TRBV15 - - CATGAGYDYEQYF TGTGCCACCGGAGCAGGGTATGACTACGAGCAGTACTTC
TRBJ2-5 TRBV11-3 - - CASSLARGETQYF TGTGCCAGCAGCTTAGCCAGGGGAGAGACCCAGTACTTC
TRBJ2-5 TRBV7-2 - - CASSAAGETQYF TGTGCCAGCAGCGCAGCCGGAGAGACCCAGTACTTC
TRBJ2-1 TRBV7-2 - TRBD2 CASGKGGTRGNEQFF TGTGCCAGCGGAAAAGGGGGGACTAGAGGGAATGAGCAGTTCTTC
TRBJ2-5 TRBV28 - - CASSFRERWGTQYF TGTGCCAGCAGTTTCCGGGAGCGCTGGGGGACCCAGTACTTC
TRBJ2-1 TRBV7-3 once TRBD2 CASSPIPIAGGRIF TGTGCCAGCAGCCCGATTCCCATCGCGGGAGGGCGGATCTTC
TRBJ1-1 TRBV11-3 - - CASSLGTANTEAFF TGTGCCAGCAGCTTAGGAACCGCGAACACTGAAGCTTTCTTT
TRBJ1-1 TRBV29-1 once - CSVEGRHTLNTEAFF TGCAGCGTTGAAGGACGGCATACTTTGAACACTGAAGCTTTCTTT
TRBJ2-1 TRBV7-2 - TRBD2 CASSLIGGGSQFF TGTGCCAGCAGCTTAATCGGGGGGGGATCCCAGTTCTTC